This T cell receptor (beta chain) was identified during a study of cytomegalovirus exposure and HLA in healthy donors (dated 2017 in TCRdb). Background for the entire study: An earlier analysis of some 550 of the donors reported more than 250 Gb of sequence data and around 120 million unique TCR beta sequences from around 200 million T cells. About 280 gigabases of sequencing data and around 88 million unique TCR sequences made up an early release that covered over 550 HLA-typed donors. Of the 300 to 500 genotyped donors, 75% to 85% were placed in the genetic ancestry cluster associated with self-reported Caucasian donors. The study was designed to test whether signatures of past pathogen exposure could be identified by cataloging public T cell receptors. The T cell repertoires of 670 or so subjects were profiled by immunosequencing and related to cytomegalovirus serostatus. In addition to the first cohort of around 670 subjects, a separate validation cohort of 120 different subjects was used. To predict cytomegalovirus infection status, the study brought together high-throughput TCR immunosequencing, statistical association of individual TCRs with disease status, and machine learning. To study patterns of TCR occurrence, a later analysis re-analyzed previously published TCR beta repertoires from several hundred donors and added high-resolution HLA genotyping. Rather than using new phenotypic data, the later analysis identified candidate immune exposures from TCR beta sequences and from how often those sequences occurred across donors. An earlier analysis of 587 of the donors applied high-throughput TCR beta sequencing to assess whether each TCR beta V gene segment acted as functional or pseudogenic. Donor age, sex, ethnicity and CMV serostatus were collected together with the repertoire data. A later genetic analysis took genome-wide SNP genotypes for about three fifths of the roughly 670 donors and used that subset as a discovery cohort. All discovery cohort repertoires had been generated using a single sequencing platform. Both class I and class II loci were covered by HLA typing, at four-digit resolution. The number of typed donors differed by locus: about 620-630 for A, B, C, DRB1 and DQB1; 500 to 550 for DQA1; around 610 for DPA1; and about 450 for DPB1. Four or five DR-DQ haplotypes were handled as single units for association and clustering because linkage in the cohort was strong. Across about 380 genotyped donors of the cohort, an average of roughly 200,000 unique TCR beta nucleotide sequences per donor were sequenced, and roughly 20% of those sequences were non-productive.

In total, around 600 healthy bone marrow donors made up the cohort. All cohort members were sampled while nominally healthy, although unrecorded immune exposures were likely present. The donor was CMV seronegative and was included in the group of several hundred seronegative cohort members. A peripheral blood sample was collected from each donor, and TCR beta sequencing was performed on peripheral blood mononuclear cells. Genomic DNA extraction from the blood cell samples was performed with the Qiagen DNeasy Blood Extraction Kit. Trimming takes 2 bases from V and 3 bases from J, and the germline ends sit 13 bases apart. Via the germline V gene, CDR1 is MNHEY and CDR2 SVGAGI. The CDR3 contains 15 residues, cysteine and phenylalanine counted. Only CDR3 DNA is held: 45 bases, read in frame from base 1. Library preparation was by the immunoSEQ multiplex PCR assay. For the multiplex PCR, a mixture combining 60 forward primers for TCR Vbeta segments and 13 reverse primers for TCR Jbeta segments was used. The CDR3 region of rearranged TCR beta genes was amplified from genomic DNA with a multiplex PCR assay. The Illumina HiSeq System was used to sequence the amplified TCR beta libraries as 87-base-pair reads. As for the authors' bioinformatics: A later analysis counted approximately 76 million unique TCR beta chains across the approximately 700 repertoires, and roughly 11 million of these chains were shared by at least two donors. A nearest-neighbor algorithm error-corrected the raw reads and collapsed the reads into unique sequences, merging closely related sequences to remove PCR and sequencing errors. CDR3 sequences were aligned to IMGT reference sequences to assign V, D and J gene segments. For a sequence to be retained, a match of at least six nucleotides was required to both a V gene segment and a J gene segment. A rearrangement counted as productive if the CDR3 had no stop codons and remained in frame with V and J, and every other rearrangement counted as non-productive. Following IMGT convention, CDR3 was defined as the stretch from the second conserved V-encoded cysteine up to the conserved J-encoded phenylalanine. The earlier analysis of about 610 of the donors excluded sequences that lacked an unambiguous match to a single V gene segment. An earlier analysis of approximately 590 of the donors classified V segments as functional when productive rearrangements were above 56.7% and as segregating when the standard deviation between donors was above 5%. A statistical classification framework was developed to diagnose cytomegalovirus status using the catalog of TCR beta chain sequences. V and J gene assignment, in a later analysis, came from comparing TCR nucleotide sequences with IMGT/GENE-DB human TR gene sequences. A later analysis assigned CDR3 sequences and most-parsimonious VDJ recombination scenarios with the TCRdist pipeline. A later analysis defined each TCR beta chain by its CDR3 amino acid sequence plus V-gene family, and excluded reads lacking a unique V-gene family. To address suspected cross-contamination and a sequencing artifact, a later analysis removed 592 highly shared, low-generation-probability nucleotide sequences. For each public chain, a later analysis derived a clonal expansion index from normalized ranks of inferred template counts within each repertoire. In a later analysis, generation probabilities were computed with a VDJ recombination model fitted to out-of-frame rearrangements, and the resulting probabilities were checked against IGoR. In a later analysis, hypergeometric tests were used to score TCR-TCR, TCR-HLA and TCR-CMV co-occurrence, with a repertoire-size bias correction applied to TCR pairs. A later analysis estimated false discovery rates by permuting HLA or CMV assignments 20 times. In a later analysis, co-occurring TCRs were grouped with DBSCAN, and TCRdist sequence similarity was added when clustering was performed within HLA-allele-positive subsets. Repertoires with fewer than 30,000 or more than 120,000 public chains were left out of co-occurrence clustering, as were a handful of repertoires with anomalous nucleotide sharing. Sourced from immuneACCESS, this table was stored by TCRdb with only in-frame sequences that have V and J called. A share of the clones is absent; for the studies checked, an unresolved V gene accounts for under half, and the remainder has no known explanation. V, J and clone size are those of that table, while D and trimming were read from the DNA. This sample comprises 80,000 to 100,000 clones, roughly 78% of them detected only once. The top ten clones comprise about 7.3% of the sample.

On the study overall, not on this receptor specifically: A group of highly shared sequence variants was considered likely to be a technical artifact of the sequencing pipeline. When HLA alleles, especially DR and DQ, strongly co-occurred, attributing TCR associations to individual alleles was difficult. Compared with the roughly 600-donor mean, donors in an Asian-associated ancestry cluster had fewer N-insertions in productive TCRs, according to a later genetic analysis. Several of the top co-occurrence clusters appeared to be linked to parvovirus B19, influenza, CMV and Epstein-Barr virus, according to a later analysis. In a later analysis, HLA-associated TCR beta chains were found to be more clonally expanded and to have lower generation probabilities than equally common non-associated chains. Roughly uniform sequencing depth across donors was assumed in presence/absence analyses, although this assumption may not hold. Broadly in line with IMGT annotations, most TCR beta V segments showed up in productive rearrangements about 87% or about 30% of the time in an earlier analysis of roughly 590 of the donors. Because counts were too low, seventeen rarely observed V segments, including chromosome 9 orphons, were excluded from the earlier analysis of some 590 of the donors. The cohort was sequenced for TCR beta chains only, and without alpha or paired-chain data the features that could be detected were limited. V-gene and J-gene trimming of TCR beta chains was associated with a missense DCLRE1C variant in a later genetic analysis, and the association was replicated in an independent cohort. The 87-base-pair reads could not distinguish some IMGT-functional V segments, including TRBV6-2 and TRBV6-3, so those segments were excluded. Cytomegalovirus status was reported to be diagnosed by the classifier with high specificity and sensitivity in both the original and validation cohorts. The only immune exposure information available for the cohort was CMV serostatus. The study gave a list of about 160 TCR beta chains associated with cytomegalovirus. Three of the identified cytomegalovirus-associated TCR beta chains were confirmed in vitro to be specific for cytomegalovirus antigens. A further reported finding was that TCR beta sequences accurately predicted the HLA-A and HLA-B alleles for most subjects in the first cohort. In a later analysis, some 17,000 TCR beta sequences were associated with specific HLA alleles at a false discovery rate of 0.05. Because HLA typing was missing for some donors at each locus, association tests included only the typed subset. In a later analysis, TCR association rates were found to vary across HLA loci, with the most associated TCRs seen for DRB1 alleles and the fewest for HLA-C alleles. It was suggested by the authors that the approach could potentially be generalized to other disease states and immunological phenotypes. Linkage disequilibrium might explain the correlated functional status among segregating V segments, but an unknown experimental factor could not be excluded. Most TCR sequences were seen in very few donors, while some public TCRs were found in many individuals. According to a later analysis, most CMV-associated TCR beta chains appeared to be HLA-restricted, and the HLA associations seemed to be driven largely by CMV exposure.

This clone was seen a few times. There is no known antigen for this receptor. The record has no base qualities; no much larger clone is one base away. The sequenced sample was PBMCs. This receptor was obtained from a man between 25 and 39 years old in good health and CMV-seronegative. The receptor chain draws on TRBV6-5 and TRBJ1-1, with no confidently assigned D gene. The CDR3 reads CASSYGSRRYTEAFF. At the DNA level, the sequence is TGTGCCAGCAGTTACGGAAGTAGGAGGTACACTGAAGCTTTCTTT.